This T cell receptor (beta chain) emerged from a study of CD8 T cells in Susac syndrome. Germline trimming cut 5 bases from V and 6 bases from J; bases unmatched to any gene: 11. CDR1 is DFQATT, CDR2 SNEGSKA, per germline (reference sequence). The CDR3 covers 14 residues. Random hexamers were used to reverse transcribe 0.5 to 1 ug of RNA. MiXCR, run by TCRdb on the immunoSEQ multiplex PCR reads, gives a single entry per CDR3 protein. The sample includes 150,000 to 200,000 distinct CDR3 sequences, around 95% of them seen just once. The sequencing input was CD4+ T cells from PBMCs. This sequence joins TRBV20-1 and TRBJ1-1; 8 bases match TRBD1. The origin of this receptor is a human donor in good health. The CDR3 here is CSAPDRVGSAEAFF. CDR3 DNA sequence: TGCAGTGCTCCGGACAGGGTGGGGTCTGCTGAAGCTTTCTTT.